This T cell receptor (beta chain) was recorded in a study of quantifying T cell responses using KT2 cells. Study summary: TCR alpha and beta constant-region primers primed reverse transcription of RNA.

Overall study results and limits: At about one KT2 cell per 100,000 PBMC, KT2 sequences were still detected.

The CDR3 loop spans 14 amino acids. V was clipped by 3 bases and J by 5 bases, with 13 bases between them. This clonotype was observed at least ten times. Its antigen remains unknown. A single-stranded UMI oligo with SP2 sequence was ligated to cDNA 3' ends. The first PCR ran 4 to 5 cycles with an equimolar RC1.1 and RC1.2 beta primer mix. TCR alpha and beta chains were handled separately starting at the second PCR. From the UMI-ligation and nested PCR reads, TCRdb called clonotypes with MiXCR, one entry per CDR3 protein. The sample contains more than 55,000 distinct CDR3 sequences, around an eighth of which appear only once.

The chain joins TRBV12-3 or TRBV12-4 to TRBJ2-5, with no clear D. The source of this sequence is a human donor. The material sequenced was PBMCs spiked with cells of the T cell clone KT2. CDR3 protein: CASSLLPLGETQYF. The CDR3 DNA is TGTGCCAGCAGTTTGCTCCCTTTAGGGGAGACCCAGTACTTC.